This TCR beta chain appears in the sequencing data of a study of blood T cell repertoires in COVID-19. The wider study: The samples span acute and convalescent COVID-19 from the United States, Italy and Spain. Sources were T cells, B-cell-depleted T cells, or PBMCs; the material itself was cDNA or gDNA.

In the original workflow: Scientists estimated how many nucleated cells there were by amplifying reference gene primers. Using immunoSEQ multiplex PCR, the repertoire was profiled, and TCRdb retains in-frame clones only, with some absent. V, J and clone size derive from that table, while D and trimming were established from the DNA sequence. The data contain 300,000 or so clones, around four fifths of them singletons. This clone came up once. Sequencing was done on a sample of peripheral blood. The sequence came from a woman in her fifties or sixties with acute or convalescent COVID-19.

CDR3 loop: CASSLVAGHLTGELFF. CDR3 in DNA: TGTGCCAGCAGCTTAGTAGCGGGACACCTCACCGGGGAGCTGTTTTTT. J is TRBJ2-2 and V is TRBV7-2, with 8 bases identical to TRBD2. V lost 1 base, J lost 4 bases, and 5 bases stayed unmatched. This CDR3 has 16 amino acids. CDR1 and CDR2 from the germline V gene are SGHTA and FQGNSA.